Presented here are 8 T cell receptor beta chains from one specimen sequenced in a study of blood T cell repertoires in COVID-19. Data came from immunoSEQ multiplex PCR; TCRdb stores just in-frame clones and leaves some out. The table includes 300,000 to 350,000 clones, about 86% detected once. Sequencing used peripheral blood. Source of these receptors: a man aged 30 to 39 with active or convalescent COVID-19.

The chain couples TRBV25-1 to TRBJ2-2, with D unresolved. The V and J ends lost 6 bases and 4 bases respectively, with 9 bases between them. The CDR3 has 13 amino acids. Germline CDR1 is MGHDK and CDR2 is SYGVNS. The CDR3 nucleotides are TGTGCCAGCAGATTATCGGGCACCGGGGAGCTGTTTTTT. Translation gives CASRLSGTGELFF.

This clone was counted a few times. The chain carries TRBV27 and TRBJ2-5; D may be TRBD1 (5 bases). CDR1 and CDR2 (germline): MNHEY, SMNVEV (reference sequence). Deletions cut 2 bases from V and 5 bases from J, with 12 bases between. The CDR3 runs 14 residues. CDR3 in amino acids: CASSLRRVGETQYF. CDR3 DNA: TGTGCCAGCAGTTTACGCAGGGTTGGCGAGACCCAGTACTTC.

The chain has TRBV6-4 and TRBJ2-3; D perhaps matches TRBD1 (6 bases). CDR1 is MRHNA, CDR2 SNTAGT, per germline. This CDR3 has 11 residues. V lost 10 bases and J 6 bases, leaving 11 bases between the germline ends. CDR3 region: CATSGADTQYF. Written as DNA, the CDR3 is TGTGCCACTTCAGGGGCGGATACGCAGTATTTT.

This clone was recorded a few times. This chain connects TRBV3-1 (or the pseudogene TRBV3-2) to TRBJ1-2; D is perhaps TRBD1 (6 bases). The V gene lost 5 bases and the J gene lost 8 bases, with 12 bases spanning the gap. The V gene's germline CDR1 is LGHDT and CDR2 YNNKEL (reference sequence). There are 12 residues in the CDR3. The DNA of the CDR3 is TGTGCCAGCAGCTCCGGGACATGGGGCTACACCTTC. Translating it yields CASSSGTWGYTF.

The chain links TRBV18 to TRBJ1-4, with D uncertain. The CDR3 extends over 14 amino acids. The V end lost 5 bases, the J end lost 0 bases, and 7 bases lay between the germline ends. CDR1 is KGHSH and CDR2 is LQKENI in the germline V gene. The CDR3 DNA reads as TGTGCCAGCTCATCTTCTGCAACTAATGAAAAACTGTTTTTT. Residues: CASSSSATNEKLFF.

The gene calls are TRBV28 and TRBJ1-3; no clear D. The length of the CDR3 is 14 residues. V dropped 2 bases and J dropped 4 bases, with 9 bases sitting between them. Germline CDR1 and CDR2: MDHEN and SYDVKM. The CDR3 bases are TGTGCCAGCAGTTTAGCGGGGAAGGGAAACACCATATATTTT. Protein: CASSLAGKGNTIYF.

CDR3 sequence reads: CATSRDNSNQPQHF. The CDR3 coding sequence is TGTGCCACCAGCAGGGACAATAGCAATCAGCCCCAGCATTTT. This chain uses TRBV15 with TRBJ1-5; D is possibly TRBD1 (5 bases). In germline, CDR1 is LNHNV, CDR2 YYDKDF (reference sequence). The CDR3 loop spans 14 amino acids. Trimming pared 3 bases from V and 0 bases from J, leaving 6 bases between. Full variable domain (outside the CDR3, taken from reference TRBV15 and TRBJ1-5): DAMVIQNPRYQVTQFGKPVTLSCSQTLNHNVMYWYQQKSSQAPKLLFHYYDKDFNNEADTPDNFQSRRPNTSFCFLDIRSPGLGDTAMYLCATSRDNSNQPQHFGDGTRLSIL.

CDR3 sequence (DNA): TGTGCCAGCAGCTCTCAGATGAACACTGAAGCTTTCTTT. It yields the protein CASSSQMNTEAFF. The rearrangement links TRBV11-2 to TRBJ1-1; D uncertain. CDR3 length: 13 residues. With 4 bases removed from V and 0 bases from J, the gap between germline ends came to 6 bases. From germline, CDR1 is SGHAT and CDR2 FQNNGV.